These T cell receptor beta chains were read from a single sample in a study of beta chain features in type 1 diabetes. Here immunoSEQ multiplex PCR was the method, and the copy in TCRdb shows in-frame clones only, minus some. This sample has some 330,000 clones, with around 10% found just once. The sample taken for sequencing was naive CD4+ T cells from blood. These receptors were collected from a woman aged 25 to 39 in good health. The CDR3 runs from the conserved cysteine through the conserved F or W. The D gene is left open where the match is weak. The size of a clone is reported for some rows only, either as once, few or many, or as a class for expanded clones.

.	many	TRBV7-9	TRBJ2-5	CASSLVAVRTQYF	TGTGCCAGCAGCTTAGTTGCAGTCCGGACCCAGTACTTC
TRBD2	few	TRBV7-3	TRBJ2-5	CASSRSGMRETQYF	TGTGCCAGCAGCCGTAGCGGGATGAGGGAGACCCAGTACTTC
TRBD2	.	TRBV9	TRBJ2-1	CASSPVSGRVYNEQFF	TGTGCCAGCAGCCCAGTCAGCGGGAGGGTTTACAATGAGCAGTTCTTC
.	.	TRBV29-1	TRBJ1-4	CSVLRGPNEKLFF	TGCAGCGTCCTCCGGGGTCCTAATGAAAAACTGTTTTTT
TRBD1	.	TRBV18	TRBJ2-5	CASSPETGGQETQYF	TGTGCCAGCTCACCAGAGACAGGGGGACAAGAGACCCAGTACTTC
TRBD2	.	TRBV5-1	TRBJ2-7	CASSLEITSGPYEQYF	TGCGCCAGCAGCTTGGAGATCACTAGCGGTCCCTACGAGCAGTACTTC
.	.	TRBV19	TRBJ2-7	CASSLRGVYEQYF	TGTGCCAGTAGTCTGCGTGGAGTGTACGAGCAGTACTTC
TRBD2	.	TRBV4-3	TRBJ2-7	CASSPGSGRSVYEQYF	TGCGCCAGCAGCCCGGGTAGCGGGAGATCGGTCTACGAGCAGTACTTC
TRBD2	.	TRBV5-1	TRBJ2-5	CASSLRTTSGSETQYF	TGCGCCAGCAGCCTCAGGACGACTAGCGGGTCGGAGACCCAGTACTTC
.	.	TRBV7-9	TRBJ1-2	CASSSRGGANYGYTF	TGTGCCAGCAGCTCGAGGGGAGGGGCTAACTATGGCTACACCTTC
TRBD1	.	TRBV7-9	TRBJ1-1	CASSLGQLNTEAFF	TGTGCCAGCAGCCTGGGACAGCTGAACACTGAAGCTTTCTTT
TRBD2	few	TRBV28	TRBJ2-5	CASSLAGLAGVQTQYF	TGTGCCAGCAGTTTGGCTGGACTAGCGGGAGTTCAGACCCAGTACTTC
.	few	TRBV11-2	TRBJ2-1	CASSSSGVSYNEQFF	.
.	.	TRBV6-4	TRBJ1-1	CASSDSSRVAFF	TGTGCCAGCAGTGACTCGAGTCGAGTTGCTTTCTTT
.	.	TRBV6-5	TRBJ1-2	CAIGEGPHGNGYTF	TGTGCCATCGGAGAGGGCCCTCACGGGAATGGCTACACCTTC
.	few	TRBV7-3	TRBJ2-2	CASSPWEGANTGELFF	TGTGCCAGCAGCCCCTGGGAGGGGGCGAACACCGGGGAGCTGTTTTTT
.	few	TRBV15	TRBJ2-7	CATSRDYYEQYF	TGTGCCACCAGCAGAGATTATTACGAGCAGTACTTC
TRBD1	few	TRBV6-5	TRBJ1-5	CASSQDRVSNQPQHF	TGTGCCAGCAGCCAGGACAGGGTCAGCAATCAGCCCCAGCATTTT
TRBD2	.	TRBV19	TRBJ2-5	CASSPGLAGETQYF	TGTGCCAGTAGTCCCGGACTAGCGGGAGAGACCCAGTACTTC
.	.	TRBV5-1	TRBJ2-5	CASQGLLETQYF	TGCGCCAGTCAGGGGCTCTTGGAGACCCAGTACTTC
.	few	TRBV7-2	TRBJ1-1	CASSGRSGGTEAFF	TGTGCCAGCAGCGGACGCTCCGGGGGCACTGAAGCTTTCTTT
.	.	TRBV4-3	TRBJ1-2	CASSQDPGGVPYGYTF	TGCGCCAGCAGCCAAGATCCTGGAGGGGTGCCCTATGGCTACACCTTC
TRBD1	.	TRBV28	TRBJ2-5	CASSQGQGQQETQYF	TGTGCCAGCAGTCAGGGACAGGGACAACAAGAGACCCAGTACTTC
.	.	TRBV6-5	TRBJ1-1	CASSLTGNTNTEAFF	TGTGCCAGCAGCCTGACGGGGAACACGAACACTGAAGCTTTCTTT
TRBD2	few	TRBV7-2	TRBJ2-7	CASSWTGTSGSYEQYF	TGTGCCAGCAGCTGGACCGGGACTAGCGGGAGCTACGAGCAGTACTTC
.	.	TRBV7-9	TRBJ2-1	CASSLISLGHEQFF	TGTGCCAGCAGCTTAATTTCCCTTGGGCATGAGCAGTTCTTC
TRBD2	few	TRBV5-6	TRBJ2-1	CASSLLGTSGYNEQFF	TGTGCCAGCAGCTTGTTAGGGACTAGCGGTTACAATGAGCAGTTCTTC
TRBD2	.	TRBV4-2	TRBJ2-1	CASSQDNAGVGYNEQFF	TGTGCCAGCAGCCAAGATAATGCGGGAGTAGGGTACAATGAGCAGTTCTTC